Detailed here is one TCR beta chain. Its target is not known. Some clones are missing from TCRdb's copy, which holds only in-frame ones; the method was immunoSEQ multiplex PCR. The sample records just over 2,000,000 clones, roughly 96% being singletons. The donors, all of them Caucasian adults, lived in Nashville, Tennessee. This entry comes from a study of shared clonotypes between healthy human individuals. Study-level points and caveats: Among donors, the sharing of clonotypes was expected to be influenced by sequencing depth.

The sequence was collected from a man between 18 and 35 years old in good health. Material: naive CD4+ T cells sorted from blood. Subset here: CD45RA+ positively selected.

The CDR3 DNA follows: TGTGCCAGCAGTTTGGGGGTACTAGCTCTCGGTGAGCAGTTCTTC. It yields the protein CASSLGVLALGEQFF. V usage is TRBV28 and J usage is TRBJ2-1, with D maybe TRBD2 (6 bases). The V gene's germline CDR1 is MDHEN and CDR2 SYDVKM. V lost 3 bases and J 9 bases, leaving 18 bases between the germline ends. The CDR3 length is 15 residues.